This TCR beta chain was captured in a study of T cells in Graves' hyperthyroidism and ophthalmopathy. Study information: Prior to any treatment, at the point of initial diagnosis, peripheral blood was collected.

Findings of the study overall: A median about 6.2 months before onset, the model predicted ophthalmopathy.

Clinical symptoms, serum thyroxine and TRAb, thyroid ultrasound and orbital computed tomography together formed the diagnostic basis. Amplification of TCR beta CDR3 regions was performed using RNA transcripts as template. In the first-round RT-PCR of the TCR CDR3, the HTBI primer set was used. From the multiplex PCR reads, TCRdb called clonotypes with MiXCR, one entry per CDR3 protein. The table shows roughly 360,000 distinct CDR3 sequences, with less than 15% occurring only once. This clonotype was seen ten or more times. Its antigen is unidentified. This clonotype was sampled from a young man with Graves' hyperthyroidism that later progressed to Graves' ophthalmopathy. The sequenced material came from blood.

CDR3 residues: CASSWDGPPEGYTF. The DNA of the CDR3 is TGTGCCAGCAGTTGGGACGGACCTCCGGAGGGCTACACCTTC. The chain carries TRBV28 and TRBJ1-2, with D perhaps matching TRBD1 (5 bases). This CDR3 is 14 amino acids long. The germline gives CDR1 MDHEN, CDR2 SYDVKM. Trimming took off 4 bases at V and 8 bases at J, with 17 bases between the two ends.